The clone carrying this TCR beta chain was recorded a few times. Its antigen is currently unknown. All patients were mismatch repair deficient, assessed by either PCR or immunohistochemistry. A few pembrolizumab responders had their TCRs sequenced. The CDR3 contains 13 residues. CDR1 is MNHNS and CDR2 is SASEGT in the germline V gene. The ends were cut back, 8 bases at V and 0 bases at J, with 11 bases in the middle. Generated by immunoSEQ multiplex PCR, the TCRdb table keeps only in-frame clones and is missing some. Of tens of thousands of clones in the sample, about 85% are singletons; the top ten hold approximately 2.7%. These data are taken from a study of PD-1 blockade in mismatch repair-deficient tumors. Study background: Patients had approximately 11 mismatch repair-deficient cancer types, all previously treated and progressing.

Study results and limitations: Tumor-resident clones, often undetectable pretreatment in blood, expanded then contracted after pembrolizumab.

This sequence joins TRBV6-1 and TRBJ2-7; perhaps TRBD2 as D (6 bases). The source of this sequence is an adult with mismatch repair-deficient cancer. The starting material was peripheral blood, obtained 12 weeks after starting pembrolizumab. The CDR3: CASPEDYSYEQYF. In DNA form, the CDR3 reads TGTGCCAGCCCAGAGGACTACTCCTACGAGCAGTACTTC.